This entry describes one TCR beta chain. This CDR3 contains 16 residues. CDR1 and CDR2 (germline): SGDLS, YYNGEE. The junction had 3 bases not matched to a gene; V was cut back by 0 bases and J by 2 bases. Employing constant-segment primers, 5'RACE generated TCR alpha and TCR beta cDNA libraries bearing sample barcodes and UMIs. TCRdb itself ran the 5' RACE reads through MiXCR, one entry per CDR3 protein. The sample records around 300,000 distinct CDR3 sequences, roughly 17% being singletons. This sample stems from a study of T-cell memory formation after mild COVID-19. Sequenced sample: PBMCs or a T cell subset sorted from them (not recorded which). This sequence originates from a man younger than 30 who had mild COVID-19 (a few samples of this study predate the infection). Cell type and time point are not known. The chain is built from TRBV9 and TRBJ2-3; 10 nucleotides align to TRBD2. In nucleotides, the CDR3 is TGTGCCAGCAGCGTAGGGACTAGCGGCTACACAGATACGCAGTATTTT. Its protein product is CASSVGTSGYTDTQYF. Full variable domain (missing parts from reference TRBV9 and TRBJ2-3): DSGVTQTPKHLITATGQRVTLRCSPRSGDLSVYWYQQSLDQGLQFLIQYYNGEERAKGNILERFSAQQFPDLHSELNLSSLELGDSALYFCASSVGTSGYTDTQYFGPGTRLTVL.